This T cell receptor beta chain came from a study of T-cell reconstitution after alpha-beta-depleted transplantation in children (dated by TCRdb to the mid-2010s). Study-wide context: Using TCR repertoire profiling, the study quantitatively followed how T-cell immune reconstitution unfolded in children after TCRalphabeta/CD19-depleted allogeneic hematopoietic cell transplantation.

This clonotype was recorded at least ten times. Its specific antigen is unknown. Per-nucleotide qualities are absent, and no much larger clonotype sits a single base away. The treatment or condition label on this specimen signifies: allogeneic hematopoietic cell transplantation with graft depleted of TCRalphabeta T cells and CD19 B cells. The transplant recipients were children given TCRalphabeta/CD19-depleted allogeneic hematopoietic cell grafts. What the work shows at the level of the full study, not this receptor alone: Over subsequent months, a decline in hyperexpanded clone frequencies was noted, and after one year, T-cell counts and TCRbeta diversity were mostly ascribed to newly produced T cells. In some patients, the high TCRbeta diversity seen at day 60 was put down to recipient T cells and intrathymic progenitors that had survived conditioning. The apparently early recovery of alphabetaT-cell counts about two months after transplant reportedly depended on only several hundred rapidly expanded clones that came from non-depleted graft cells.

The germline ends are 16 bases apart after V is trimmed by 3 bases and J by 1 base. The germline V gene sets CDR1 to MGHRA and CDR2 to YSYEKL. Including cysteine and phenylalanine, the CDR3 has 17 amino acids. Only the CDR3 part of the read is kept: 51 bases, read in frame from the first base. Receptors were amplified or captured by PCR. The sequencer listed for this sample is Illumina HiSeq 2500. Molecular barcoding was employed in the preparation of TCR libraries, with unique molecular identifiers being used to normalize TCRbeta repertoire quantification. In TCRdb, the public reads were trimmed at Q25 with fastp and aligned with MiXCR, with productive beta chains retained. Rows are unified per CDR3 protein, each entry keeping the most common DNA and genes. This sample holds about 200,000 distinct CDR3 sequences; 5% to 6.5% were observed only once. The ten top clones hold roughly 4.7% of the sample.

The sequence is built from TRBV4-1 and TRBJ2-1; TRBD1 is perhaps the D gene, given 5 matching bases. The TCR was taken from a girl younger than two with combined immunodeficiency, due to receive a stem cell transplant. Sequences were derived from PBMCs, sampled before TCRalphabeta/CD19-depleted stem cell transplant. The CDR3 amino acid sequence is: CASSQGRGQSSYNEQFF. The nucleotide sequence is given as TGCGCCAGCAGCCAGGGAAGGGGTCAGTCATCCTACAATGAGCAGTTCTTC.